The 9 T cell receptor beta chains below were found in one sample sequenced in a study of T cell responses to AZD1222 COVID-19 vaccine. Generated by immunoSEQ multiplex PCR, the TCRdb table keeps only in-frame clones and is missing some. The table shows more than 70,000 clones, with about 89% occurring only once. Sequencing was performed on peripheral blood, taken 28 days after the second AZD1222 dose. The receptors were sampled from an adult who received the AZD1222 COVID-19 vaccine.

The sample holds a few counts of this clone. The V and J genes are TRBV10-1 and TRBJ2-1; D not resolved. The CDR3 extends over 14 amino acids. V gave up 4 bases and J gave up 6 bases, with 13 bases separating them. CDR1 and CDR2 (germline): WNHNN, SYGVQD (reference sequence). CDR3: CASSAGSSGNEQFF. The CDR3 bases are TGCGCCAGCAGTGCCGGTAGCTCGGGCAATGAGCAGTTCTTC.

The genes are TRBV13 and TRBJ1-6; D is undetermined. Trimming left V 0 bases short and J 10 bases short, with 7 bases between. The germline CDR1 and CDR2 sequences are PRHDT and FYEKMQ (reference sequence). The CDR3 is 13 residues long. CDR3: CASSLGVGSPLHF. Here the CDR3 DNA reads TGTGCCAGCAGCTTAGGGGTCGGCTCACCCCTCCACTTT. Variable domain in full (rest from reference TRBV13 and TRBJ1-6): AAGVIQSPRHLIKEKRETATLKCYPIPRHDTVYWYQQGPGQDPQFLISFYEKMQSDKGSIPDRFSAQQFSDYHSELNMSSLELGDSALYFCASSLGVGSPLHFGNGTRLTVT.

J is TRBJ2-1 and V is TRBV2; TRBD2 aligns across 9 bases. Looked up from germline, CDR1 is SNHLY and CDR2 is FYNNEI. With 8 bases clipped from V and 7 bases from J, the junction kept 9 bases outside the gene matches. The CDR3 length is 14 residues. Here the CDR3 DNA reads TGTGCCAGCCTCAATGTTGCGGGGGGGAATGAGCAGTTCTTC. It is translated as CASLNVAGGNEQFF.

The table lists this clone with a count of one. The chain uses TRBV7-9 and TRBJ2-1; D might be TRBD1 (6 bases). The CDR3 spans 16 residues. Trimming cost V 5 bases and J 0 bases, with 14 bases left between them. In germline, CDR1 is SEHNR, CDR2 FQNEAQ (reference sequence). CDR3 bases: TGTGCCAGCAGCCCCAGGGGTGCAAGCTCCTACAATGAGCAGTTCTTC. Its translation: CASSPRGASSYNEQFF. Filled out from reference TRBV7-9 and TRBJ2-1, the complete variable domain reads DTGVSQNPRHKITKRGQNVTFRCDPISEHNRLYWYRQTLGQGPEFLTYFQNEAQLEKSRLLSDRFSAERPKGSFSTLEIQRTEQGDSAMYLCASSPRGASSYNEQFFGPGTRLTVL.

In this sample, this clone turned up once. The V call is TRBV7-3, the J call TRBJ2-2, with D possibly TRBD1 on 6 matching bases. The ends were cut back, 5 bases at V and 7 bases at J, with 17 bases in the middle. Germline V CDR1 and CDR2: SGHTA, FQGTGA. CDR3 size: 15 residues. CDR3 residues: CASSPRTGSDGELFF. In DNA, the CDR3 is TGTGCCAGCAGCCCTCGAACAGGGTCGGACGGGGAGCTGTTTTTT.

The V and J genes are TRBV5-1 and TRBJ2-1; 11 bases agree with TRBD2. Unmatched junction bases numbered 3, after V lost 0 bases and J lost 4 bases. This CDR3 is built from 16 residues. The germline V gene has CDR1 SGHRS and CDR2 YFSETQ. The CDR3 sequence: CASSLDPSGGYNEQFF. The CDR3 bases are TGCGCCAGCAGCTTGGATCCTAGCGGGGGGTACAATGAGCAGTTCTTC.

The J gene is TRBJ1-5, the V gene TRBV6-5; no definite D call. The CDR3 spans 13 residues. CDR1 MNHEY and CDR2 SVGAGI come from the germline V gene. The V and J ends lost 2 bases and 5 bases respectively, with 7 bases between them. CDR3 region: CASSYNVDQPQHF. The CDR3, as DNA: TGTGCCAGCAGTTACAATGTAGATCAGCCCCAGCATTTT.

The chain uses TRBV6-5 and TRBJ1-2; a weak D match, TRBD1 (6 bases). Germline V lookup: CDR1 MNHEY, CDR2 SVGAGI. With 8 bases removed from V and 4 bases from J, the gap between germline ends came to 11 bases. CDR3 length: 12 residues. The CDR3 bases are TGTGCCAGCTCGGACAGCCTCTATGGCTACACCTTC. It yields the protein CASSDSLYGYTF.

The genes are TRBV29-1 and TRBJ2-1, with a possible D match to TRBD2 (6 bases). The germline gives CDR1 SQVTM, CDR2 ANQGSEA. V lost 2 bases and J 4 bases, leaving 18 bases between the germline ends. The CDR3 length is 16 residues. The CDR3 loop is CSVEPDTSWYYNEQFF. CDR3 bases: TGCAGCGTTGAACCTGATACTAGCTGGTATTACAATGAGCAGTTCTTC.